This T cell receptor (beta chain) was profiled in a study of T cells expressing NK-cell markers. Study observations and caveats: The same clonotypes also predominated in the CD3+CD56-NKG2C+ fraction of a few donors.

The CDR3 covers 13 residues. Germline CDR1 MRHNA, CDR2 SNTAGT. As concerns this clonotype: What it recognizes is unknown.

TCRdb reprocessed the 5' RACE reads, with one entry per CDR3 protein and no DNA. This sample's table reports 450,000 to 600,000 distinct CDR3 sequences. Sequenced sample: blood T cells: a sorted CD56 or NKG2C T cell subset, CD4+ or CD8+ T cells, or bulk PBMC T cells (not recorded which). The V call is TRBV6-4, the J call TRBJ1-1. The TCR sequence derives from a man aged 18 to 35 in good health. CDR3 sequence: CASSDRATTEAFF.